These 10 T cell receptor beta chains share one sample of origin, sequenced in a study of T cell responses to AZD1222 COVID-19 vaccine. Using immunoSEQ multiplex PCR, the repertoire was profiled, and TCRdb retains in-frame clones only, with some absent. This table has about 130,000 clones, over 85% appearing once. The material sequenced was peripheral blood, taken on day 0 of AZD1222 vaccination. Receptor source: an adult in good health.

This rearrangement joins TRBV7-2 to TRBJ1-4; D is uncertain. Trimming cost V 1 base and J 0 bases, with 12 bases left between them. The germline gives CDR1 SGHTA, CDR2 FQGNSA. CDR3 length equals 17 residues. The CDR3 sequence is CASSLDPLGATNEKLFF. Here the CDR3 DNA reads TGTGCCAGCAGCTTAGACCCACTAGGAGCAACTAATGAAAAACTGTTTTTT.

V and J are TRBV4-3 and TRBJ1-3, with TRBD1 as a possible D gene (6 bases). The length of the CDR3 is 17 residues. V lost 3 bases to trimming and J lost 4 bases, with 19 bases between them. The germline V gene has CDR1 LGHNA and CDR2 YSLEER. DNA for the CDR3: TGCGCCAGCAGCCACTCAGGGGTAGAGGGATCCGGAAACACCATATATTTT. As protein: CASSHSGVEGSGNTIYF.

V gene TRBV20-1 combines with J gene TRBJ1-1, with TRBD1 as a possible D gene (6 bases). V lost 6 bases and J 4 bases, leaving 9 bases between the germline ends. Per germline, CDR1 DFQATT and CDR2 SNEGSKA (reference sequence). This CDR3 is 11 amino acids long. This CDR3 is CSAKGGTEAFF. Here the CDR3 DNA reads TGCAGTGCCAAGGGGGGCACTGAAGCTTTCTTT.

The chain has TRBV28 and TRBJ1-5, with 9 bases that match TRBD1. The CDR3 extends over 15 amino acids. Germline lookup yields CDR1 MDHEN and CDR2 SYDVKM. The junction had 7 bases not matched to a gene; V was cut back by 5 bases and J by 5 bases. CDR3 sequence (DNA): TGTGCCAGCAGTCCTCCGGGACAGGGACATCAGCCCCAGCATTTT. Its translation: CASSPPGQGHQPQHF. The full variable domain, completed using reference TRBV28 and TRBJ1-5, is DVKVTQSSRYLVKRTGEKVFLECVQDMDHENMFWYRQDPGLGLRLIYFSYDVKMKEKGDIPEGYSVSREKKERFSLILESASTNQTSMYLCASSPPGQGHQPQHFGDGTRLSIL.

The chain carries TRBV18 and TRBJ1-3, with a tentative D call TRBD1 (5 bases). This CDR3 spans 15 amino acids. V lost 2 bases to trimming and J lost 0 bases, with 8 bases between them. The germline V gene encodes CDR1 KGHSH and CDR2 LQKENI. The CDR3 region is CASSPDGGSGNTIYF. DNA of the CDR3: TGTGCCAGCTCACCAGATGGGGGCTCTGGAAACACCATATATTTT.

A single count supports this clone. The chain combines TRBV6-1 with TRBJ1-1; D not resolved. Germline loops: CDR1 MNHNS, CDR2 SASEGT. Trimming pared 3 bases from V and 1 base from J, leaving 9 bases between. The CDR3 has 14 residues. CDR3 protein: CASSEVYQNTEAFF. CDR3 nucleotide sequence: TGTGCCAGCAGTGAGGTTTATCAGAACACTGAAGCTTTCTTT.

The chain recombines TRBV7-2 with TRBJ1-2; D is uncertain. V was cut by 1 base and J by 6 bases, with 12 bases left in between. This CDR3 is built from 14 residues. From germline, CDR1 is SGHTA and CDR2 FQGNSA. CDR3 bases: TGTGCCAGCAGCTTAGGGTCGGTGGCAAATGGCTACACCTTC. Its protein product is CASSLGSVANGYTF.

The chain employs TRBV11-2 and TRBJ1-2, with TRBD1 as a possible D gene (5 bases). Trimming cost V 5 bases and J 2 bases, with 15 bases left between them. The CDR3 length is 15 residues. Germline V gene lookup returns CDR1 SGHAT and CDR2 FQNNGV. The CDR3 loop reads CASSVSGPMNYGYTF. CDR3 nucleotide sequence: TGTGCCAGCAGCGTCTCGGGGCCGATGAACTATGGCTACACCTTC.

This chain joins TRBV6-5 and TRBJ1-1; no firm D call. V lost 6 bases, J lost 1 base, and 9 bases lay in between. The CDR3 covers 13 residues. Germline V gives CDR1 MNHEY, CDR2 SVGAGI. DNA for the CDR3: TGTGCCAGCAGAAGGCCCGAGAACACTGAAGCTTTCTTT. It encodes CASRRPENTEAFF.

This chain connects TRBV5-1 to TRBJ1-6; D remains unclear. Deletions cut 4 bases from V and 9 bases from J, with 14 bases between. The length of the CDR3 is 14 residues. CDR1 is SGHRS and CDR2 is YFSETQ in the germline V gene. The CDR3 loop is CASSSGSFGSPLHF. The CDR3, as DNA: TGCGCCAGCAGCAGCGGATCTTTTGGTTCACCCCTCCACTTT.